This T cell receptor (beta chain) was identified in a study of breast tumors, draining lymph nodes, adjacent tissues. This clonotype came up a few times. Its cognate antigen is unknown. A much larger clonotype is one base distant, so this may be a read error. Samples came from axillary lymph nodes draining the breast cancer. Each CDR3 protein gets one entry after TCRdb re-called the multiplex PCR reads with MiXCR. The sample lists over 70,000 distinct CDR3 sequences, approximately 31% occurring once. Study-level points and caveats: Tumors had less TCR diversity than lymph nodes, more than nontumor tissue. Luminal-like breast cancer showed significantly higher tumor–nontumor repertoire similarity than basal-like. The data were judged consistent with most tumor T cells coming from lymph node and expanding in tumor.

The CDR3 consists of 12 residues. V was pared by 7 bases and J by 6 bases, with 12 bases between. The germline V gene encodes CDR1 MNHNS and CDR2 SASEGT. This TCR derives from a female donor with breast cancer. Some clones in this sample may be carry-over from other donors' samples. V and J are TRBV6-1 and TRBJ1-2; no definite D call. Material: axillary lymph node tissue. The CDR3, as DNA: TGTGCCAGCATCCCGGGTCTAAATGGCTACACCTTC. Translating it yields CASIPGLNGYTF.